Shown below are 26 T cell receptor beta chains from a single sample sequenced in a study of tumor-infiltrating lymphocytes in primary liver carcinoma (dated by TCRdb to the late 2010s). TCRdb records Illumina HiSeq 2500 as the sequencer. TCRbeta-specific cDNA was reverse-transcribed from 500 ng total RNA using a constant-region primer and ProtoScript II reverse transcriptase. TCRbeta libraries were built with three nested multiplex PCR rounds, a slightly modified ARM-PCR procedure. Each of the first two PCR rounds ran for nine to eleven cycles and used multiplex TRBV1-TRBV30 forward primers together with a Cbeta reverse primer. In-frame beta chains were kept once TCRdb had trimmed the public reads at Q25 with fastp and called clones with MiXCR. CDR3 protein sequences are deduplicated, and each keeps its most common genes and DNA. The sample table holds 180,000 or so distinct CDR3 sequences, of which around 60% were seen once. The leading ten clones occupy less than 75% of the sample.

Blood RNA was extracted from unsorted whole blood with TRIzol reagent; germline DNA came from the DNeasy Blood & Tissue kit. The sequenced sample consisted of peripheral blood. Every receptor here comes from a man in his forties with primary liver carcinoma and hepatitis B virus infection.

This clonotype has a handful of counts. This sequence joins TRBV6-5 and TRBJ2-7; no definite D call. Per germline, CDR1 MNHEY and CDR2 SVGAGI. This CDR3 has 14 residues. V gave up 2 bases and J gave up 0 bases, with 8 bases separating them. CDR3 amino acids: CASSYAFDSYEQYF. Here the CDR3 DNA reads TGTGCCAGCAGTTACGCCTTCGACTCCTACGAGCAGTACTTC.

This sequence joins TRBV7-9 and TRBJ2-2, with TRBD2 as a possible D gene (6 bases). Trimming removed 9 bases at V and 5 bases at J, with 10 bases between. This CDR3 has 12 amino acids. Germline V CDR1 and CDR2: SEHNR, FQNEAQ (reference sequence). The CDR3, as DNA: TGTGCCAGTAGCCGGGAGACCGGGGAGCTGTTTTTT. Protein: CASSRETGELFF.

The J gene is TRBJ1-6, the V gene TRBV5-4, with D perhaps TRBD1 (5 bases). CDR3 length: 17 amino acids. Trimming removed 4 bases at V and 5 bases at J, with 19 bases between. Germline-derived CDR1 and CDR2 are SGHNT and YYREEE (reference sequence). DNA of the CDR3: TGTGCCAGCAGCCCCGCGTTGGGGGAGCCCCATAATTCACCCCTCCACTTT. Translating it yields CASSPALGEPHNSPLHF.

V and J are TRBV28 and TRBJ2-3; D remains unclear. Trimming removed 7 bases at V and 2 bases at J, with 16 bases between. Germline lookup yields CDR1 MDHEN and CDR2 SYDVKM. CDR3 length: 15 residues. CDR3 DNA sequence: TGTGCCAGCACCCCACCGGTGGGCAACACAGATACGCAGTATTTT. It is translated as CASTPPVGNTDTQYF.

Details on this clonotype: This may arise from a read error, as a much more abundant clone is one base away. The chain is built from TRBV29-1 and TRBJ1-1, with D perhaps matching TRBD1 (5 bases). Per the germline V gene, CDR1 is SQVTM and CDR2 is ANQGSEA. Trimming shortened V by 3 bases and J by 7 bases, and 15 bases separated the two germline ends. The CDR3 extends over 13 amino acids. The CDR3 sequence: CSVDGQGLGEAFF. CDR3 sequence (DNA): TGCAGCGTTGATGGCCAGGGACTGGGTGAAGCTTTCTTT.

In its sample, this clonotype was seen many times. J is TRBJ1-5 and V is TRBV11-2, with 9 bases that match TRBD1. Trimming took 3 bases from V and 7 from J; bases not matched to a gene: 7. The germline V gene has CDR1 SGHAT and CDR2 FQNNGV. The CDR3 extends over 15 amino acids. CDR3 amino acids: CASSLEDRGGQPQHF. The CDR3 DNA reads as TGTGCCAGCAGCTTGGAGGACAGGGGCGGCCAGCCCCAGCATTTT.

A few counts support this clonotype. Relative to the germline gene, one junction end is altered; a read error may explain this. The chain recombines TRBV5-1 with TRBJ1-4; 7 bases map to TRBD1. The CDR3 length is 16 residues. Germline-derived CDR1 and CDR2 are SGHRS and YFSETQ. Here the CDR3 DNA reads TGTGCCAGCAGCTTACGACCGGGACAGCCAAATGAAAAACTGTTTTTT. Amino acid sequence: CASSLRPGQPNEKLFF.

The V gene is TRBV7-9, the J gene TRBJ1-6, with TRBD1 identical over 7 bases. Germline CDR1 is SEHNR and CDR2 is FQNEAQ (reference sequence). The J segment lost 9 bases and the V segment lost 5 bases, leaving 7 bases of the junction unmatched. The CDR3 is 14 amino acids. The CDR3 sequence is CASSTRQGRSPLHF. The CDR3 DNA reads as TGTGCCAGCAGCACCCGACAGGGACGTTCACCCCTCCACTTT.

Notes on this clonotype: With a much larger clone just one base away, this may be a read error. The rearrangement uses TRBV12-3 or TRBV12-4 and TRBJ2-3; D is uncertain. The CDR3 is 13 amino acids. With 7 bases removed from V and 5 bases from J, the gap between germline ends came to 13 bases. In DNA, the CDR3 is TGTGCCAGCAAGGGAACTGGTGTAGATACGCAGTATTTT. The encoded protein is CASKGTGVDTQYF.

V and J are TRBV2 and TRBJ1-2; D is perhaps TRBD1 (5 bases). Germline values: CDR1 SNHLY, CDR2 FYNNEI. V was clipped by 6 bases and J by 7 bases, with 24 bases between them. The CDR3 covers 16 residues. The CDR3 region has the DNA TGTGCCAGCAGCAGGGCCCTTCAACAGGCGATCTGTGGCTACACCTTC. As protein: CASSRALQQAICGYTF. Combining the CDR3 with reference TRBV2 and TRBJ1-2 gives the whole variable domain EPEVTQTPSHQVTQMGQEVILRCVPISNHLYFYWYRQILGQKVEFLVSFYNNEISEKSEIFDDQFSVERPDGSNFTLKIRSTKLEDSAMYFCASSRALQQAICGYTFGSGTRLTVV.

This clonotype was counted at least ten times. V is TRBV11-3 and J is TRBJ2-2; no clear D gene. There are 14 residues in the CDR3. Germline V CDR1 and CDR2: SGHNT, YENEEA. V dropped 2 bases and J dropped 7 bases, with 11 bases sitting between them. CDR3 bases: TGTGCCAGCAGCTTAAATATGATCGGCGGGGAGCTGTTTTTT. Its translation: CASSLNMIGGELFF.

As regards this clonotype: No conserved phenylalanine or tryptophan is present at the end of the CDR3, so a read error is the likely explanation. The chain has TRBV12-3 or TRBV12-4 and TRBJ1-2; TRBD1 matches 7 bases. V shed 4 bases and J 6 bases; nucleotides not matched to a gene: 2. This CDR3 is built from 12 residues. CDR3 residues: CASSSTGNGYTS. In DNA form, the CDR3 reads TGTGCCAGCAGTTCGACAGGGAATGGCTACACCTCC.

V and J are TRBV6-1 and TRBJ2-2; 11 bases agree with TRBD2. Germline lookup yields CDR1 MNHNS and CDR2 SASEGT. The CDR3 has 17 amino acids. Unmatched junction bases numbered 3, after V lost 0 bases and J lost 3 bases. CDR3 bases: TGTGCCAGCAGTGAAGCTAGCGGGAGGGCCTACACCGGGGAGCTGTTTTTT. Its protein is CASSEASGRAYTGELFF.

This clonotype was observed a few times. A much larger clone sits a single nucleotide away, making a read error possible. The chain has TRBV11-2 and TRBJ1-1; D call uncertain. This CDR3 contains 12 residues. The germline CDR1 and CDR2 sequences are SGHAT and FQNNGV. Trimming removed 0 bases from V and 10 bases from J, with 9 bases in between. The CDR3, as DNA: TGTGCCAGCAGCTTAGACAGGAGTGGAGCTTTCTTT. This gives the protein CASSLDRSGAFF.

Only one count was recorded for this clonotype. Compared with germline, one end of the junction differs, possibly owing to a read error. The V call is TRBV12-3 or TRBV12-4, the J call TRBJ2-1; D might be TRBD1 (5 bases). This CDR3 is built from 14 residues. The CDR3 coding sequence is TGTGCCAGCAGTTTAGACAGGAACTACAATGAGCAGCTCTTC. It encodes CASSLDRNYNEQLF.

V is TRBV11-2 and J is TRBJ2-5; D is possibly TRBD2 (6 bases). V was pared by 11 bases and J by 0 bases, with 22 bases between. CDR3 length: 16 amino acids. CDR1 and CDR2 from the germline V gene are SGHAT and FQNNGV. In DNA, the CDR3 is TGTGCCTGCGGAAAGGGACTTCAAGGGAACCAAGAGACCCAGTACTTC. Translating gives CACGKGLQGNQETQYF.

In regard to this clonotype: Given a much more abundant clone one base away, this may be a read error. The chain employs TRBV11-2 and TRBJ2-1; TRBD2 is a possible D gene (5 bases). Germline V gives CDR1 SGHAT, CDR2 FQNNGV. V was pared by 5 bases and J by 12 bases, with 17 bases between. The CDR3 spans 13 residues. This chain's CDR3 is CASSPQLVDGQFF. The CDR3 nucleotides read TGTGCCAGCAGCCCACAACTAGTTGATGGGCAGTTCTTC.

Notes on this clonotype: No conserved phenylalanine or tryptophan ends this CDR3, so it is likely a read error. The V call is TRBV11-2, the J call TRBJ1-5; the D is unclear. Germline loops: CDR1 SGHAT, CDR2 FQNNGV. The CDR3 is 14 amino acids. The CDR3 DNA reads as TGTGCCGGCAGCGACCCAGACACATGTCAGCCCCAGCATCTT. As protein: CAGSDPDTCQPQHL.

Note on this clonotype: The junction shows a germline mismatch at one end, possibly a read error. This chain links TRBV11-2 with TRBJ2-5, with D tentatively TRBD1 (6 bases). This CDR3 is built from 15 residues. CDR1 SGHAT and CDR2 FQNNGV come from the germline V gene. Written as DNA, the CDR3 is TGTGCCAGCAGCTTAGATCTTTATGGGGGCAAGGCCCAATACTTC. This gives the protein CASSLDLYGGKAQYF.

The chain recombines TRBV12-3 or TRBV12-4 with TRBJ2-7; 10 bases fit TRBD1. The junction had 6 bases not matched to a gene; V was cut back by 7 bases and J by 6 bases. The CDR3 spans 13 residues. The chain's CDR3 is CASIRQGAAEQYF. The CDR3 region has the DNA TGTGCCAGCATTCGACAGGGGGCTGCCGAGCAGTACTTC.

Details on this clonotype: A much larger clone sits a single nucleotide away, making a read error possible. The chain is built from TRBV11-2 and TRBJ2-1; TRBD2 agrees at 12 bases. After removal of 0 bases from V and 2 bases from J, the junction contained 11 bases not matched to a gene. This CDR3 spans 20 amino acids. Per the germline V gene, CDR1 is SGHAT and CDR2 is FQNNGV. The CDR3 loop reads CASSLDWHETSGSPYNEQFF. The CDR3, as DNA: TGTGCCAGCAGCTTAGATTGGCACGAGACTAGCGGGAGTCCCTACAATGAGCAGTTCTTC.

Turning to this clonotype: This is likely a read error, given that the CDR3 carries no conserved phenylalanine or tryptophan at its end. The chain combines TRBV10-1 with TRBJ2-1; 8 bases line up with TRBD1. The trim removed 4 bases at V and 13 bases at J, leaving 9 bases unmatched. CDR1 and CDR2 (germline): WNHNN, SYGVQD (reference sequence). The CDR3 covers 13 residues. The chain's CDR3 is CASSAGQGGSQFL. CDR3 nucleotides: TGCGCCAGCAGTGCAGGACAGGGTGGGAGTCAGTTCTTG.

CDR3 protein: CASSSGAVAGADTQYF. CDR3 nucleotides: TGTGCCAGCAGCTCAGGTGCGGTAGCGGGCGCAGATACGCAGTATTTT. The gene calls are TRBV7-2 and TRBJ2-3; 7 bases are shared with TRBD2. This CDR3 comprises 16 residues. Per the germline V gene, CDR1 is SGHTA and CDR2 is FQGNSA. Unmatched junction bases numbered 11, after V lost 4 bases and J lost 4 bases. Full variable domain (missing parts from reference TRBV7-2 and TRBJ2-3): GAGVSQSPSNKVTEKGKDVELRCDPISGHTALYWYRQSLGQGLEFLIYFQGNSAPDKSGLPSDRFSAERTGGSVSTLTIQRTQQEDSAVYLCASSSGAVAGADTQYFGPGTRLTVL.

This clonotype was recorded a few times. A junction end diverges from the germline sequence, so it may reflect a read error. This chain links TRBV11-2 with TRBJ2-3; D perhaps matches TRBD1 (6 bases). The CDR3 contains 16 residues. Germline V gene lookup returns CDR1 SGHAT and CDR2 FQNNGV. The CDR3 is CASNLAGTFITDTQYF. CDR3 in DNA: TGTGCCAGCAACTTAGCCGGGACATTTATCACAGATACGCAGTATTTT.

In its sample, this clonotype was seen once. The chain has TRBV11-2 and TRBJ2-7, with 8 bases that match TRBD1. Trimming took 5 bases from V and 0 from J; bases not matched to a gene: 6. Germline loops: CDR1 SGHAT, CDR2 FQNNGV. The CDR3 runs to 15 residues. The CDR3 DNA is TGTGCCAGCAGCACTACAGGGGGTGACTCCTACGAGCAGTACTTC. It codes for CASSTTGGDSYEQYF.

About this clonotype itself: At one of its ends the junction is not consistent with the germline gene, which may arise from a read error. The chain carries TRBV6-1 and TRBJ2-1; 11 bases line up with TRBD2. The CDR3 runs 16 residues. The V gene's germline CDR1 is MNHNS and CDR2 SASEGT. The DNA for the CDR3 is TGTGCCGGCAGCCCGGGACTAGCGGTGAGGTCGGATGAGCAGTTCTTC. Translation: CAGSPGLAVRSDEQFF.